This passage covers 10 T cell receptor beta chains from one sample sequenced in a study of technical replicates of blood from a few donors. Clones were sequenced by immunoSEQ multiplex PCR, and TCRdb holds only the in-frame ones, with some missing. The table shows about 93,000 clones, with nearly 97% occurring only once. Sequencing was done on a sample of T cells isolated from PBMCs. These receptors all stem from a human donor in good health.

This clone showed up just once. The chain recombines TRBV7-6 with TRBJ2-7; a possible D gene is TRBD1 (6 bases). Germline V gives CDR1 SGHVS, CDR2 FNYEAQ. V lost 8 bases, J lost 4 bases, and 12 bases lay in between. The CDR3 has 12 residues. CDR3 nucleotides: TGTGCCAGCGCAGGGGACGGGTACGAGCAGTACTTC. Amino acid sequence: CASAGDGYEQYF.

The chain links TRBV23-1 to TRBJ2-1; 9 positions agree with TRBD2. TRBV23-1 is known as an ORF, though its function is uncertain. The trim removed 3 bases at V and 8 bases at J, leaving 26 bases unmatched. The CDR3 contains 21 residues. The CDR3 is CASSQGKVGTSQPPVWDEQFF. The CDR3 DNA sequence: TGCGCCAGCAGTCAGGGGAAAGTCGGGACTAGCCAACCTCCGGTTTGGGATGAGCAGTTCTTC.

This chain joins TRBV29-1 and TRBJ2-7; TRBD1 matches 8 bases. Unmatched junction bases numbered 4, after V lost 4 bases and J lost 2 bases. The CDR3 length is 13 residues. Germline loops: CDR1 SQVTM, CDR2 ANQGSEA. The CDR3 reads CSVGGQAPYEQYF. For the CDR3, the DNA is TGCAGCGTTGGGGGACAGGCTCCCTACGAGCAGTACTTC.

The genes are TRBV12-2 and TRBJ2-1; TRBD1 is the table's D call and was not checked against the DNA. TRBV12-2 represents a pseudogene. This CDR3 region has 16 residues. CDR3 in amino acids: CASRPLPRGGPDEQFF. The CDR3, as DNA: TGTGCAAGTCGCCCACTCCCTCGAGGGGGCCCGGATGAGCAGTTCTTC.

This clone was found once. The chain uses TRBV18 and TRBJ2-1; D perhaps matches TRBD2 (6 bases). The V end was cut by 8 bases, the J end by 10 bases, with 21 bases between. The germline gives CDR1 KGHSH, CDR2 LQKENI. This CDR3 spans 14 amino acids. CDR3 DNA sequence: TGTGCCAGCCGGTTAGAGGGAGGCTATCTAGAGCAGTTCTTC. Amino acids: CASRLEGGYLEQFF. The full variable domain, completed using reference TRBV18 and TRBJ2-1, is NAGVMQNPRHLVRRRGQEARLRCSPMKGHSHVYWYRQLPEEGLKFMVYLQKENIIDESGMPKERFSAEFPKEGPSILRIQQVVRGDSAAYFCASRLEGGYLEQFFGPGTRLTVL.

V and J are TRBV27 and TRBJ1-1; TRBD1 matches at 9 bases. The CDR3 is made up of 16 amino acids. The germline CDR1 and CDR2 sequences are MNHEY and SMNVEV (reference sequence). V lost 2 bases and J lost 0; bases outside the gene matches: 4. DNA for the CDR3: TGTGCCAGCAGTTTACAGGGACAGGGCATGAACACTGAAGCTTTCTTT. Its translation is CASSLQGQGMNTEAFF.

The genes are TRBV11-2 and TRBJ1-3; 8 bases agree with TRBD1. V trimming: 1 base; J trimming: 3 bases; junction bases outside the gene matches: 8. This CDR3 is built from 17 residues. Germline lookup yields CDR1 SGHAT and CDR2 FQNNGV. CDR3 DNA sequence: TGTGCCAGCAGCTTAGGCGGACAGGGCTTGAGTGGAAACACCATATATTTT. Its translation: CASSLGGQGLSGNTIYF.

The rearrangement links TRBV6-5 to TRBJ2-5; D gene unclear. CDR1 is MNHEY and CDR2 is SVGAGI in the germline V gene. The V end was cut by 9 bases, the J end by 7 bases, with 15 bases between. This CDR3 region has 12 residues. This CDR3 reads CASISPAGTQYF. CDR3 coding DNA: TGTGCCAGTATCTCTCCCGCAGGGACCCAGTACTTC.

J is TRBJ2-3 and V is TRBV4-1, with 14 bases that match TRBD2. Trimming took 1 base from V and 5 from J; bases not matched to a gene: 2. The germline V gene has CDR1 MGHRA and CDR2 YSYEKL. This CDR3 has 16 residues. The CDR3 sequence: CASSQGGTSGGDTQYF. The CDR3 DNA reads as TGCGCCAGCAGCCAAGGCGGGACTAGCGGGGGAGATACGCAGTATTTT.

CDR3 coding DNA: TGTGCCAGCAGCGCCAGACAGAACACCGGGGAGCTGTTTTTT. Its translation: CASSARQNTGELFF. This chain links TRBV7-9 with TRBJ2-2; D gene uncertain. Germline assignment: CDR1 SEHNR and CDR2 FQNEAQ (reference sequence). This CDR3 comprises 14 residues. V dropped 5 bases and J dropped 1 base, with 8 bases sitting between them.